This T cell receptor beta chain was identified during a study of CD8+ T cells in alopecia areata. Comment on this clone: Gene names and germline match the mouse. The read terminates 4 residues before the CDR3 end, so the remaining end is supplied by the germline J gene. The same CDR3 can be traced to other DNA sequences in this sample.

The sequencing template was cDNA reverse transcribed from extracted RNA. Produced via immunoSEQ multiplex PCR; TCRdb's table is partial and in-frame only. The sample is made up of approximately 300,000 clones, none counted only once. The CDR3 consists of 16 residues. V lost 0 bases, J lost 0 bases, and 1 base stayed unmatched. CDR1 and CDR2 from the germline V gene are LGHNA and YNLKQL (reference sequence). The authors sorted pooled cutaneous lymph node cells using CD4, CD8alpha, NKG2D, NKG2ACE and other markers. Sequencing was done on a sample of CD4+ T cells sorted from a lymph node. The receptor was derived from a C3H/HeJ mouse with alopecia areata. Strain haplotype (MHC): H2-k. J is TRBJ2-2 and V is TRBV5; 7 bases are a match to TRBD2. The CDR3 loop is CASSQELGTNTGQLYF. The CDR3 bases that were read are TGTGCCAGCAGCCAAGAACTGGGGACAAACACCGGG.